One sample yielded the 3 T cell receptor beta chains listed below, sequenced in a study of Ad26.COV2.S vaccination and SARS-CoV-2 variants. The data were produced by immunoSEQ multiplex PCR, yet TCRdb's version contains in-frame clones alone and is incomplete. The data show 400,000 to 450,000 clones, 92% seen once. The sample's treatment: roughly 19 received Ad26.COV2.S at low or high dose, single or two shots; roughly 5 received placebo; per-sample allocation not given. Sampling took place 63 days after the first vaccine or placebo injection. Sequenced material: peripheral blood, taken in a trial of Ad26.COV2.S vaccine versus placebo. Source of these receptors: a person between 18 and 65 years old who received the Ad26.COV2.S COVID-19 vaccine or a placebo.

The J gene is TRBJ2-1, the V gene TRBV9; TRBD2 agrees at 8 bases. With 5 bases clipped from V and 7 bases from J, the junction kept 8 bases outside the gene matches. Germline V gene lookup returns CDR1 SGDLS and CDR2 YYNGEE. The CDR3 totals 14 residues. The CDR3 loop is CASSYGGAQNEQFF. In DNA, the CDR3 is TGTGCCAGCAGTTACGGGGGGGCCCAAAATGAGCAGTTCTTC.

This clone was detected once. The CDR3 region has the DNA TGCAGTGCAATAAACGGGCATGGCTACACCTTC. Translation: CSAINGHGYTF. V gene TRBV20-1 combines with J gene TRBJ1-2, with D uncertain. V lost 6 bases to trimming and J lost 6 bases, with 11 bases between them. This CDR3 is built from 11 residues. Germline V lookup: CDR1 DFQATT, CDR2 SNEGSKA (reference sequence).

The count of this clone is one. CDR3: CASSPWTSGGTYNEQFF. In DNA, the CDR3 is TGTGCCAGCAGTCCCTGGACTAGCGGGGGCACCTACAATGAGCAGTTCTTC. This chain uses TRBV27 with TRBJ2-1; 13 nucleotides agree with TRBD2. The V gene's germline CDR1 is MNHEY and CDR2 SMNVEV (reference sequence). CDR3 length: 17 residues. After removal of 5 bases from V and 2 bases from J, the junction contained 6 bases not matched to a gene.